Below, one T cell receptor beta chain is given with its context. Its specificity is unknown. The PCR made use of 60 Vbeta and 13 Jbeta primers. TCRdb keeps only in-frame clones here, not all; method: immunoSEQ multiplex PCR. The top ten hold around 20% of the sample, which has 40,000 or so clones, about 66% seen once. This CDR3 is 14 amino acids long. CDR1 and CDR2 (germline): LGHNT, FRNRAP. Trimming cost V 5 bases and J 3 bases, with 11 bases left between them. This specimen comes from a study of cytomegalovirus exposure and HLA in healthy donors. Study results and limitations: Most TCR beta V segments were productive about 90% or about 30% of the time in an earlier analysis.

The V and J genes are TRBV12-5 and TRBJ1-5, with a possible D match to TRBD1 (6 bases). What was sequenced was PBMCs. This TCR was recovered from a man aged 50-59 years in good health and CMV-seropositive. The CDR3 DNA reads as TGTGCTAGTGGTCCCGGACAGACCAATCAGCCCCAGCATTTT. Protein product: CASGPGQTNQPQHF.